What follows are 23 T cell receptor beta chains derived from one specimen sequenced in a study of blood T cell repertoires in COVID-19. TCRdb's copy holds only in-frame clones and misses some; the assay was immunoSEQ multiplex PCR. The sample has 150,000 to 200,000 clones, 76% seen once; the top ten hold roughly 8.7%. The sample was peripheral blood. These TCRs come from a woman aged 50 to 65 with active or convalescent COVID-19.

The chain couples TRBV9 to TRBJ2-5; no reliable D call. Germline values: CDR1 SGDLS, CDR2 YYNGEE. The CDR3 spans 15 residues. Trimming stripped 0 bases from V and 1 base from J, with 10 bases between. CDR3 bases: TGTGCCAGCAGCGTAGGGCGGCTGCTCCAAGAGACCCAGTACTTC. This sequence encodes CASSVGRLLQETQYF. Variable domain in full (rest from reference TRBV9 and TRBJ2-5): DSGVTQTPKHLITATGQRVTLRCSPRSGDLSVYWYQQSLDQGLQFLIQYYNGEERAKGNILERFSAQQFPDLHSELNLSSLELGDSALYFCASSVGRLLQETQYFGPGTRLLVL.

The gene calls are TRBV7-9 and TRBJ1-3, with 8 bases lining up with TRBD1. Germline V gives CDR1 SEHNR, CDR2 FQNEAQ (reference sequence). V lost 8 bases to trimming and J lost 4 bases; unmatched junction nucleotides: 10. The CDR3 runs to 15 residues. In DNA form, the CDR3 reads TGTGCCAGCCCCTCCGGACAGGGAGAGGGAAACACCATATATTTT. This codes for CASPSGQGEGNTIYF.

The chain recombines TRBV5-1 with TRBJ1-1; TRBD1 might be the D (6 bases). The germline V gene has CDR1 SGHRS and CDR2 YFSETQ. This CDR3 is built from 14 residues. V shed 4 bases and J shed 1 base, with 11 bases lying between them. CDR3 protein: CASSRTGPNTEAFF. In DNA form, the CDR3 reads TGCGCCAGCAGCCGTACAGGGCCGAACACTGAAGCTTTCTTT.

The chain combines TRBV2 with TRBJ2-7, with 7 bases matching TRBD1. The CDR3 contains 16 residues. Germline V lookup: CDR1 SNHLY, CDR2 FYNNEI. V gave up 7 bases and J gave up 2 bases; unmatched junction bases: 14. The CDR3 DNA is TGTGCCAGCACCGAACCAGGACAGGAAGGGGCCTACGAGCAGTACTTC. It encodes CASTEPGQEGAYEQYF.

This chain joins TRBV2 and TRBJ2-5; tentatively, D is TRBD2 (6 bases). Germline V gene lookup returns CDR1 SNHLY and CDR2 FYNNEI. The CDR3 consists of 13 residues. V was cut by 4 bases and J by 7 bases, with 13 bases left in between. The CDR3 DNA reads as TGTGCCAGCAGTGGGGCCCCGGAGGGGACCCAGTACTTC. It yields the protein CASSGAPEGTQYF.

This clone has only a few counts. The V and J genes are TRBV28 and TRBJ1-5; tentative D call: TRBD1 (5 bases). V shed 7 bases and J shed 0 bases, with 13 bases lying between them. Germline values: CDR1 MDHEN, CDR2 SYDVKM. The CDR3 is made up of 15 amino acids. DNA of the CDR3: TGTGCCAGCATATCTGGGGCGTATAGCAATCAGCCCCAGCATTTT. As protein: CASISGAYSNQPQHF.

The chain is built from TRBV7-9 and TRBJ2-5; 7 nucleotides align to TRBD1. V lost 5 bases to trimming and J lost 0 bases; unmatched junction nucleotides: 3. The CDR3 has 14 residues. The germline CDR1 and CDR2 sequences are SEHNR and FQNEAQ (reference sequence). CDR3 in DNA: TGTGCCAGCAGCCCGGGACAGAACCAAGAGACCCAGTACTTC. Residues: CASSPGQNQETQYF.

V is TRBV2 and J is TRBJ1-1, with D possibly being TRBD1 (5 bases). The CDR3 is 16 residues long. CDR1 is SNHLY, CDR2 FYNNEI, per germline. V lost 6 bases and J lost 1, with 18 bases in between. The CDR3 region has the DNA TGTGCCAGCAGGATTGACCCACAGGTTCGGAACACTGAAGCTTTCTTT. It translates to CASRIDPQVRNTEAFF.

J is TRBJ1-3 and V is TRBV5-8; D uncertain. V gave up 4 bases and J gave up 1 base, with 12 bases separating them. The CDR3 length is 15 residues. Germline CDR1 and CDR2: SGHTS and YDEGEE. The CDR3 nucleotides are TGTGCCAGCAGCCCCGGTTCGGGGTCTGGAAACACCATATATTTT. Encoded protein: CASSPGSGSGNTIYF.

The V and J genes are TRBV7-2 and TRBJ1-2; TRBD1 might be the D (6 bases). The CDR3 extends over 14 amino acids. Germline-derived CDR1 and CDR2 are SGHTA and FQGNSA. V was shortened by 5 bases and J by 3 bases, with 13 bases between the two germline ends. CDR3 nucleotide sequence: TGTGCCAGCAGCCCCCAGACAGGATACTATGGCTACACCTTC. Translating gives CASSPQTGYYGYTF.

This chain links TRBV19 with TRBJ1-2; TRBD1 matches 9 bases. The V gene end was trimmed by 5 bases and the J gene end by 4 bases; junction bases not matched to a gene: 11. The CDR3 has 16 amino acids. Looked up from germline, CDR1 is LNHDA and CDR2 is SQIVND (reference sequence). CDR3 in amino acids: CASSPSLWTGVYGYTF. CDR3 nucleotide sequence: TGTGCCAGTAGTCCATCGCTGTGGACAGGGGTCTATGGCTACACCTTC.

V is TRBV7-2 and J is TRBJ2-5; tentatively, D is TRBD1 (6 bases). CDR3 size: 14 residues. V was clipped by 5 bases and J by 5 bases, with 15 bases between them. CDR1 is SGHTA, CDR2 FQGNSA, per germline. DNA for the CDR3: TGTGCCAGCAGCGCGTCCGGGACATACGAGACCCAGTACTTC. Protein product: CASSASGTYETQYF.

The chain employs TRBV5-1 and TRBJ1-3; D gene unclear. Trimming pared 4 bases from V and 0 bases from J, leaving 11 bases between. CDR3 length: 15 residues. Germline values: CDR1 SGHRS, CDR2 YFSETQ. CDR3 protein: CASSGGGISGNTIYF. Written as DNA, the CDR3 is TGCGCCAGCAGCGGCGGAGGAATCTCTGGAAACACCATATATTTT.

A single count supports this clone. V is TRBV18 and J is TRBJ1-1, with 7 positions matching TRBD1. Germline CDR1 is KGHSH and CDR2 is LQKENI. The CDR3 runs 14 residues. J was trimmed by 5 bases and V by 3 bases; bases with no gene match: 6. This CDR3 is CASSPNTGVTEAFF. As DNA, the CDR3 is TGTGCCAGCTCACCCAACACAGGGGTTACTGAAGCTTTCTTT.

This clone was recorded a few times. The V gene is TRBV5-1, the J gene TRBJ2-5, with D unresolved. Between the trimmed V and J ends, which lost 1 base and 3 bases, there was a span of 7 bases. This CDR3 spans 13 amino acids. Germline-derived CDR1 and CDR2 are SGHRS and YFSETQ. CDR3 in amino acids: CASSLIGKETQYF. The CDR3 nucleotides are TGCGCCAGCAGCTTGATCGGTAAAGAGACCCAGTACTTC.

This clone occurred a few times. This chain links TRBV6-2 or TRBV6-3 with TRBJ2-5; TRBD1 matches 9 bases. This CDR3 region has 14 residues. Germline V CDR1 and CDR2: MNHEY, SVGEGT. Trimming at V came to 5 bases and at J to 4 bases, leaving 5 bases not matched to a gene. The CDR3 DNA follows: TGTGCCAGCAGTCCCGGGACAGGGATAGAGACCCAGTACTTC. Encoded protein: CASSPGTGIETQYF.

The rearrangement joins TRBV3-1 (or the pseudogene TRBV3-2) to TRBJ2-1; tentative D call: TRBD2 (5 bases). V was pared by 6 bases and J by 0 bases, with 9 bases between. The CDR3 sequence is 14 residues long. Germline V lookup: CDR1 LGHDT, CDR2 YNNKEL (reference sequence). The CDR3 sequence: CASSSGNSYNEQFF. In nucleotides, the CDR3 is TGTGCCAGCAGTTCGGGGAACTCCTACAATGAGCAGTTCTTC.

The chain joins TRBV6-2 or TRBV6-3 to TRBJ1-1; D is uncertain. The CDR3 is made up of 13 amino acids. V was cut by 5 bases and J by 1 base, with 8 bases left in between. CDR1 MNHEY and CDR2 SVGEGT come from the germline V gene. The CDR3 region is CASSQNRNTEAFF. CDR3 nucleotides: TGTGCCAGCAGTCAGAACAGGAACACTGAAGCTTTCTTT.

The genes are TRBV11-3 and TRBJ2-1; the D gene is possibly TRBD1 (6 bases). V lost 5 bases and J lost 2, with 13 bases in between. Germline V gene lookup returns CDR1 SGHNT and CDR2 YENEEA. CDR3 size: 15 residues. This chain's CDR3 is CASSPTGSPYNEQFF. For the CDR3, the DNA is TGTGCCAGCAGCCCAACAGGGTCTCCCTACAATGAGCAGTTCTTC.

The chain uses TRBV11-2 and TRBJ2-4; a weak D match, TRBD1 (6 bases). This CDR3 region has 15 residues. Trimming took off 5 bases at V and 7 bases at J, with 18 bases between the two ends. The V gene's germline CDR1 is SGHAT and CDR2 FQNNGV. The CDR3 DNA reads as TGTGCCAGCAGCAACCCCCTGGGGGCGCAGAACATTCAGTACTTC. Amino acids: CASSNPLGAQNIQYF.

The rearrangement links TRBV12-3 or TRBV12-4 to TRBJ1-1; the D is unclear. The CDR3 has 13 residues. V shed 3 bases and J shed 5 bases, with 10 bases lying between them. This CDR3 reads CASSLRVRTEAFF. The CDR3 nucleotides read TGTGCCAGCAGTTTGAGGGTTCGGACTGAAGCTTTCTTT.

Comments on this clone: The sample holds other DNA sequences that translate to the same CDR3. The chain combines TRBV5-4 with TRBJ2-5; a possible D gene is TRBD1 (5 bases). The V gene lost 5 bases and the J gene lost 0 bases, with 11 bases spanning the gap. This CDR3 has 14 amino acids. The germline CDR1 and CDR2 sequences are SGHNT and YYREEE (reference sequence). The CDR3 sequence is CASRSDSNQETQYF. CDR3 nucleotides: TGTGCCAGCAGAAGTGACAGCAACCAAGAGACCCAGTACTTC.

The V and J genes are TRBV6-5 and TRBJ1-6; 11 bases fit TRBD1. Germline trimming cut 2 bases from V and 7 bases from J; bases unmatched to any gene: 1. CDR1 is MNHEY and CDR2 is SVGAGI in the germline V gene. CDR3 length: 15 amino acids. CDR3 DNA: TGTGCCAGCAGTTACCGGACAGGGGGCAATTCACCCCTCCACTTT. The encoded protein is CASSYRTGGNSPLHF.